The 4 T cell receptor beta chains reported below all come from one sample, sequenced in a study of PD-1 blockade in classical Hodgkin lymphoma. TCRdb's table, derived via immunoSEQ multiplex PCR, lists solely in-frame clones and lacks some. The sample holds some 30,000 clones; roughly 70% are singletons and the top ten take around 15%. Each patient experienced a relapse that followed autologous stem cell transplantation, and brentuximab vedotin exposure varied. The material was peripheral blood mononuclear cells (PBMCs), obtained before the second cycle of nivolumab. All receptors derive from a human donor with classical Hodgkin lymphoma.

The V gene is TRBV7-2, the J gene TRBJ1-6; tentative D call: TRBD1 (6 bases). CDR3 length equals 16 residues. Germline V gene sequence: CDR1 SGHTA, CDR2 FQGNSA. Trimming pared 5 bases from V and 4 bases from J, leaving 15 bases between. Here the CDR3 reads CASSNAGGAYNSPLHF. In nucleotides, the CDR3 is TGTGCCAGCAGCAACGCGGGGGGCGCGTATAATTCACCCCTCCACTTT.

The chain combines TRBV6-5 with TRBJ1-2; D might be TRBD1 (6 bases). CDR1 and CDR2 (germline): MNHEY, SVGAGI. The CDR3 loop spans 15 amino acids. Trimming shortened V by 6 bases and J by 0 bases, and 14 bases separated the two germline ends. This chain's CDR3 is CASRGATGSNYGYTF. The CDR3 DNA is TGTGCCAGCAGGGGGGCGACAGGCTCTAACTATGGCTACACCTTC.

This chain connects TRBV5-1 to TRBJ1-3, with 7 positions matching TRBD1. The V gene's germline CDR1 is SGHRS and CDR2 YFSETQ. Germline trimming cut 4 bases from V and 3 bases from J; bases unmatched to any gene: 7. This CDR3 comprises 15 residues. CDR3 region: CASSALTGSGNTIYF. The CDR3 region has the DNA TGCGCCAGCAGCGCCCTGACAGGGAGTGGAAACACCATATATTTT.

The chain joins TRBV28 to TRBJ1-2; D unclear. The CDR3 extends over 13 amino acids. Germline lookup yields CDR1 MDHEN and CDR2 SYDVKM. V lost 11 bases to trimming and J lost 5 bases, with 18 bases between them. The CDR3 region has the DNA TGTGCCTCACAGACCCTGGTGGAGTATGGCTACACCTTC. Protein product: CASQTLVEYGYTF.